Below, 5 T cell receptor beta chains from the same sample are listed, as sequenced in a study of CD8 T cells in ankylosing spondylitis. MiXCR, run by TCRdb on the 5' RACE reads, gives a single entry per CDR3 protein. The data hold some 25,000 distinct CDR3 sequences, with 2.5% to 3% observed a single time. Sequenced: blood, either unsorted or a sorted T cell fraction (not recorded which). The receptors were sampled from a female donor with ankylosing spondylitis or in good health (not recorded which).

This clonotype was counted ten times or more. V and J are TRBV9 and TRBJ2-2; D is ambiguous. The V gene's germline CDR1 is SGDLS and CDR2 YYNGEE. This CDR3 contains 16 residues. V was trimmed by 1 base and J by 0 bases, leaving 10 bases between them. The CDR3, as DNA: TGTGCCAGCAGCGTAAAGTCCCGCGCGAACACCGGGGAGCTGTTTTTT. As protein: CASSVKSRANTGELFF.

This clonotype was detected many times. The chain uses TRBV9 and TRBJ1-1; D gene uncertain. The V gene's germline CDR1 is SGDLS and CDR2 YYNGEE. The length of the CDR3 is 15 residues. Between the trimmed V and J ends, which lost 0 bases and 1 base, there was a span of 10 bases. Here the CDR3 DNA reads TGTGCCAGCAGCGTAGAAGAGAGGAGGAACACTGAAGCTTTCTTT. Its translation is CASSVEERRNTEAFF. Using reference TRBV9 and TRBJ1-1 for the parts outside the CDR3, the full variable domain is DSGVTQTPKHLITATGQRVTLRCSPRSGDLSVYWYQQSLDQGLQFLIQYYNGEERAKGNILERFSAQQFPDLHSELNLSSLELGDSALYFCASSVEERRNTEAFFGQGTRLTVV.

This clonotype was detected many times. In nucleotides, the CDR3 is TGTGCCAGCAGCGTGCCACAGGGGGGCCAAGAGACCCAGTACTTC. It specifies CASSVPQGGQETQYF. This chain connects TRBV9 to TRBJ2-5; 8 bases align to TRBD1. Germline V gives CDR1 SGDLS, CDR2 YYNGEE. This CDR3 spans 15 amino acids. The ends lost 2 bases at V and 1 base at J; junction bases unmatched: 4.

This clonotype was observed many times. This rearrangement joins TRBV9 to TRBJ1-3; D is perhaps TRBD1 (5 bases). This CDR3 is built from 14 residues. The V and J ends lost 3 bases and 3 bases respectively, with 10 bases between them. The germline V gene has CDR1 SGDLS and CDR2 YYNGEE. The CDR3 spells CASSEGPNGNTIYF. The CDR3 DNA reads as TGTGCCAGCAGCGAGGGGCCCAATGGAAACACCATATATTTT.

This clonotype has at least ten counts. The V and J genes are TRBV9 and TRBJ2-3, with 7 bases lining up with TRBD2. J was trimmed by 6 bases and V by 4 bases; bases with no gene match: 14. Germline V gene sequence: CDR1 SGDLS, CDR2 YYNGEE. The CDR3 runs 16 residues. CDR3 nucleotides: TGTGCCAGCAGCCTGACCCAGGGCGGGAGAACTGATACGCAGTATTTT. Translating gives CASSLTQGGRTDTQYF.